This passage covers 12 T cell receptor beta chains from one sample sequenced in a study of beta chain features in type 1 diabetes. What was sequenced were expressed TCRB transcripts, since all of the isolated RNA had been reverse transcribed. Assay used: immunoSEQ multiplex PCR; TCRdb lists only in-frame clones, some missing. The sample consists of under 800,000 clones, about 14% of them appearing once. Sequencing used naive CD4+ T cells from blood. These receptors came from a young man in good health.

The rearrangement links TRBV28 to TRBJ1-5; weak D call: TRBD1 (5 bases). The CDR3 runs to 14 residues. Germline V lookup: CDR1 MDHEN, CDR2 SYDVKM. V shed 6 bases and J shed 9 bases, with 18 bases lying between them. CDR3 DNA: TGTGCCAGCAGCTTAGGAGGGGACGAGGGGCCCCAGCATTTT. Amino acids: CASSLGGDEGPQHF.

J is TRBJ2-1 and V is TRBV6-4; 8 positions match TRBD1. Germline V gene sequence: CDR1 MRHNA, CDR2 SNTAGT. The CDR3 contains 15 residues. The V segment lost 5 bases and the J segment 8 bases; nucleotides outside the gene matches: 11. CDR3 sequence (DNA): TGTGCCAGCAGTCGCGGGACAGGCCGAAGGGATGAGCAGTTCTTC. Translating gives CASSRGTGRRDEQFF.

This clone has more than one count but fewer than ten. This chain links TRBV14 with TRBJ2-7, with a tentative D call TRBD2 (7 bases). This CDR3 region has 15 residues. Trimming removed 1 base from V and 0 bases from J, with 10 bases in between. Germline-derived CDR1 and CDR2 are SGHDN and FVKESK. In DNA form, the CDR3 reads TGTGCCAGCAGCCAAGTCGGGGGGCACTCCTACGAGCAGTACTTC. Translating gives CASSQVGGHSYEQYF. Looking up the rest from reference TRBV14 and TRBJ2-7 gives the full variable domain: EAGVTQFPSHSVIEKGQTVTLRCDPISGHDNLYWYRRVMGKEIKFLLHFVKESKQDESGMPNNRFLAERTGGTYSTLKVQPAELEDSGVYFCASSQVGGHSYEQYFGPGTRLTVT.

The chain has TRBV7-2 and TRBJ2-7; 12 bases fit TRBD1. The trim removed 0 bases at V and 7 bases at J, leaving 7 bases unmatched. The CDR3 sequence is 16 residues long. Germline V lookup: CDR1 SGHTA, CDR2 FQGNSA. The CDR3 sequence: CASSLAPGDRGLEQYF. The CDR3 nucleotides read TGTGCCAGCAGCTTAGCCCCTGGGGACAGGGGGCTGGAGCAGTACTTC.

This clone was picked up one time. This sequence joins TRBV6-5 and TRBJ1-4; 7 bases map to TRBD1. V lost 6 bases and J lost 7; bases outside the gene matches: 8. CDR3 length equals 14 residues. The germline V gene has CDR1 MNHEY and CDR2 SVGAGI. CDR3: CASRPRGLGEKLFF. The CDR3 DNA follows: TGTGCCAGCAGGCCAAGGGGGCTTGGTGAAAAACTGTTTTTT.

This clone has more than one count but fewer than ten. This chain joins TRBV7-6 and TRBJ2-1; D is uncertain. This CDR3 has 16 amino acids. V dropped 2 bases and J dropped 0 bases, with 11 bases sitting between them. Germline V gene sequence: CDR1 SGHVS, CDR2 FNYEAQ. CDR3 bases: TGTGCCAGCAGCTTATCTGGGCCTAGCTCCTACAATGAGCAGTTCTTC. This codes for CASSLSGPSSYNEQFF.

Only a few counts were recorded for this clone. The chain combines TRBV23-1 with TRBJ2-7; TRBD2 aligns across 10 bases. TRBV23-1 is an ORF; its function is uncertain. J gave up 5 bases and V 0 bases, and 19 bases lay outside the gene matches. This CDR3 has 20 amino acids. DNA of the CDR3: TGCGCCAGCAGTCAATCGCCCTCCGGTCGGGCTAGCGGGAGCAAGGACGAGCAGTACTTC. Translation gives CASSQSPSGRASGSKDEQYF.

The rearrangement uses TRBV7-2 and TRBJ2-5; no clear D gene. The CDR3 is 11 residues long. Trimming left V 1 base short and J 6 bases short, with 3 bases between. Germline CDR1 and CDR2: SGHTA and FQGNSA. The CDR3 loop reads CASSLEKTQYF. CDR3 nucleotides: TGTGCCAGCAGCTTAGAGAAGACCCAGTACTTC.

This clone occurred a few times. This sequence joins TRBV29-1 and TRBJ2-3, with D maybe TRBD2 (7 bases). Germline V gives CDR1 SQVTM, CDR2 ANQGSEA. The CDR3 runs 14 residues. V gave up 3 bases and J gave up 2 bases, with 12 bases separating them. CDR3: CSVDGGANTDTQYF. The CDR3 DNA reads as TGCAGCGTTGATGGGGGGGCGAACACAGATACGCAGTATTTT.

This clone has more than one count but fewer than ten. J is TRBJ2-3 and V is TRBV5-4; D call uncertain. V was shortened by 0 bases and J by 0 bases, with 8 bases between the two germline ends. Germline values: CDR1 SGHNT, CDR2 YYREEE (reference sequence). This CDR3 has 15 amino acids. The CDR3 nucleotides read TGTGCCAGCAGCTTGGACAGAACTAGCACAGATACGCAGTATTTT. This gives the protein CASSLDRTSTDTQYF.

Comments on this clone: Other DNA sequences in the same sample also yield this CDR3. This chain links TRBV7-3 with TRBJ2-7; D is uncertain. With 2 bases removed from V and 6 bases from J, the gap between germline ends came to 8 bases. Per germline, CDR1 SGHTA and CDR2 FQGTGA. This CDR3 is 12 amino acids long. CDR3 amino acids: CASSLGVGEQYF. The CDR3 nucleotides read TGTGCCAGCAGCTTAGGGGTGGGCGAGCAGTACTTC.

The chain has TRBV19 and TRBJ1-1, with D possibly TRBD1 on 6 matching bases. Trimming took off 10 bases at V and 1 base at J, with 13 bases between the two ends. CDR1 LNHDA and CDR2 SQIVND come from the germline V gene (reference sequence). The CDR3 spans 13 residues. CDR3: CATGAETNTEAFF. DNA of the CDR3: TGTGCCACGGGGGCAGAGACGAACACTGAAGCTTTCTTT.